This T cell receptor (beta chain) is drawn from a study of STAT3 mutations in large granular lymphocyte leukemia. Overall study context: Roughly half of the longitudinally sequenced T-LGLL patients carried detectable canonical activating STAT3 mutations.

Points on this clone: Its specificity is unknown.

V was clipped by 6 bases and J by 3 bases, with 15 bases between them. The CDR3 is made up of 14 amino acids. Germline values: CDR1 LNHDA, CDR2 SQIVND (reference sequence). Sequencing was performed with immunoSEQ multiplex PCR; in TCRdb, only in-frame clones are kept and a portion is missing. The sample holds 12,000 or so clones, over 75% seen once. The study's findings and limits: Differing intervals and regimens complicate linking therapy response to clone burden. At least one immunodominant TCR beta clonotype appeared in every T-cell large granular lymphocyte leukemia patient.

Sample: peripheral blood mononuclear cells. The receptor's source is a man of 80 years or more with T-cell large granular lymphocyte leukemia. Some clones in this sample may be carry-over from other donors' samples. The V call is TRBV19, the J call TRBJ2-7; D not certain. This CDR3 reads CASSPTLVDYEQYF. The CDR3 coding sequence is TGTGCCAGTAGCCCGACCCTGGTAGACTACGAGCAGTACTTC.